Each of the 21 T cell receptor beta chains below was sequenced from the same sample in a study of blood T cell repertoires in COVID-19. Sequencing used immunoSEQ multiplex PCR; TCRdb keeps in-frame clones, though not all of them. The sample includes 70,000 to 100,000 clones, 70% to 85% of them seen just once. Sequencing used peripheral blood. The source is a woman in her fifties or sixties with acute or convalescent COVID-19.

The rearrangement uses TRBV5-1 and TRBJ2-1; 11 bases align to TRBD1. Germline CDR1 SGHRS, CDR2 YFSETQ. This CDR3 region has 15 residues. The J segment lost 9 bases and the V segment lost 4 bases, leaving 9 bases of the junction unmatched. The CDR3 DNA follows: TGCGCCAGCAGCCGAGACTCCGGGACAGGGGGTGAGCAGTTCTTC. Translated: CASSRDSGTGGEQFF.

The chain is built from TRBV15 and TRBJ1-2; D not resolved. CDR3 length equals 15 residues. Trimming took off 0 bases at V and 5 bases at J, with 13 bases between the two ends. CDR1 LNHNV and CDR2 YYDKDF come from the germline V gene (reference sequence). The CDR3 coding sequence is TGTGCCACCAGCAGAGATCACGAGCGAGCTTATGGCTACACCTTC. Translation gives CATSRDHERAYGYTF.

This chain joins TRBV28 and TRBJ1-1, with TRBD1 identical over 8 bases. The V gene's germline CDR1 is MDHEN and CDR2 SYDVKM. V lost 7 bases, J lost 4 bases, and 8 bases stayed unmatched. The CDR3 loop spans 14 amino acids. This CDR3 reads CASTLNRGVTEAFF. CDR3 in DNA: TGTGCCAGCACTCTCAACAGGGGGGTCACTGAAGCTTTCTTT.

The V call is TRBV3-1 (or the pseudogene TRBV3-2), the J call TRBJ1-4; D is uncertain. The CDR3 runs 14 residues. In germline, CDR1 is LGHDT, CDR2 YNNKEL (reference sequence). The V end lost 6 bases, the J end lost 4 bases, and 12 bases lay between the germline ends. This chain's CDR3 is CASSPSGINEKLFF. CDR3 nucleotide sequence: TGTGCCAGCAGTCCATCGGGAATTAATGAAAAACTGTTTTTT.

The chain joins TRBV11-2 to TRBJ1-4; 8 nucleotides line up with TRBD1. The CDR3 length is 16 residues. Looked up from germline, CDR1 is SGHAT and CDR2 is FQNNGV. V lost 1 base, J lost 8 bases, and 9 bases stayed unmatched. CDR3 coding DNA: TGTGCCAGCAGCTTAGGGGGGACAGGTGGAGGCGAAAAACTGTTTTTT. Residues: CASSLGGTGGGEKLFF.

The rearrangement joins TRBV20-1 to TRBJ2-2; possible D gene TRBD1, 6 bases. CDR3 length equals 14 residues. V gave up 3 bases and J gave up 4 bases, with 12 bases separating them. Germline CDR1 DFQATT, CDR2 SNEGSKA (reference sequence). CDR3 DNA: TGCAGTGCTAGTTTGGACAGTTTCACCGGGGAGCTGTTTTTT. Protein product: CSASLDSFTGELFF.

The rearrangement joins TRBV7-8 to TRBJ1-1; 8 bases are a match to TRBD1. This CDR3 is built from 19 residues. CDR1 SGHVS and CDR2 FQNEAQ come from the germline V gene. The trim removed 5 bases at V and 7 bases at J, leaving 24 bases unmatched. The CDR3 reads CASSHVLQGNPGTGHEAFF. CDR3 nucleotide sequence: TGTGCCAGCAGCCACGTCTTACAAGGGAACCCCGGGACAGGACATGAAGCTTTCTTT.

Written as DNA, the CDR3 is TGTGCCAGCTGGGAGGGGGGCACTGAAGCTTTCTTT. Its protein product is CASWEGGTEAFF. The genes are TRBV2 and TRBJ1-1; maybe TRBD1 (6 bases). This CDR3 has 12 residues. V lost 8 bases, J lost 4 bases, and 11 bases lay in between. CDR1 is SNHLY, CDR2 FYNNEI, per germline. The full variable domain, its missing parts supplied by reference TRBV2 and TRBJ1-1, is EPEVTQTPSHQVTQMGQEVILRCVPISNHLYFYWYRQILGQKVEFLVSFYNNEISEKSEIFDDQFSVERPDGSNFTLKIRSTKLEDSAMYFCASWEGGTEAFFGQGTRLTVV.

This clone came up once. The chain combines TRBV6-2 or TRBV6-3 with TRBJ2-1, with D perhaps matching TRBD2 (5 bases). Germline loops: CDR1 MNHEY, CDR2 SVGEGT. Trimming stripped 3 bases from V and 7 bases from J, with 7 bases between. The CDR3 covers 12 residues. CDR3 protein: CASSYSGNEQFF. The CDR3 nucleotides read TGTGCCAGCAGTTATTCGGGAAATGAGCAGTTCTTC.

The chain combines TRBV27 with TRBJ2-2, with D maybe TRBD2 (5 bases). V was clipped by 5 bases and J by 6 bases, with 16 bases between them. This CDR3 has 15 amino acids. From germline, CDR1 is MNHEY and CDR2 SMNVEV (reference sequence). The CDR3 sequence: CASSRPGGFPGELFF. For the CDR3, the DNA is TGTGCCAGCAGTCGGCCAGGAGGCTTTCCCGGGGAGCTGTTTTTT.

The CDR3 loop reads CASTPGDSMNTEAFF. The DNA for the CDR3 is TGTGCCAGCACCCCTGGAGACAGTATGAACACTGAAGCTTTCTTT. The chain uses TRBV28 and TRBJ1-1; D perhaps matches TRBD1 (5 bases). Trimming took 7 bases from V and 0 from J, leaving 15 bases between them. This CDR3 has 15 amino acids. Germline assignment: CDR1 MDHEN and CDR2 SYDVKM.

The chain is built from TRBV30 and TRBJ1-2; possibly TRBD1 for D (6 bases). Germline values: CDR1 GTSNPN, CDR2 SVGIG (reference sequence). The V end was cut by 2 bases, the J end by 6 bases, with 16 bases between. This CDR3 has 14 amino acids. CDR3 in DNA: TGTGCCTGGAGTTCTCCCGGGTACAGGGATGGCTACACCTTC. This gives the protein CAWSSPGYRDGYTF.

The rearrangement links TRBV3-1 (or the pseudogene TRBV3-2) to TRBJ1-3, with TRBD1 matching 8 bases. CDR3 length: 13 amino acids. The V gene's germline CDR1 is LGHDT and CDR2 YNNKEL (reference sequence). After removal of 3 bases from V and 8 bases from J, the junction contained 3 bases not matched to a gene. The CDR3 here is CASSHGDRHTIYF. DNA of the CDR3: TGTGCCAGCAGCCATGGGGACAGGCACACCATATATTTT.

V gene TRBV9 combines with J gene TRBJ1-1; tentatively, D is TRBD1 (6 bases). Germline V gene lookup returns CDR1 SGDLS and CDR2 YYNGEE. The CDR3 has 14 residues. The V end lost 4 bases, the J end lost 4 bases, and 14 bases lay between the germline ends. CDR3 DNA sequence: TGTGCCAGCAGCCCTAGACAGGCCTTCACTGAAGCTTTCTTT. Protein sequence: CASSPRQAFTEAFF.

The rearrangement links TRBV6-6 to TRBJ2-5; 8 nucleotides line up with TRBD1. This CDR3 is built from 15 residues. Germline CDR1 MNHNY, CDR2 SVGAGI (reference sequence). J lost 1 base, V lost 3 bases, and 4 bases had no gene match. This chain's CDR3 is CASSYFDRGQETQYF. CDR3 sequence (DNA): TGTGCCAGCAGTTATTTCGACAGGGGCCAAGAGACCCAGTACTTC.

The chain uses TRBV7-9 and TRBJ1-2; 7 bases fit TRBD1. CDR3 size: 13 residues. Germline-derived CDR1 and CDR2 are SEHNR and FQNEAQ (reference sequence). V was clipped by 5 bases and J by 7 bases; unmatched bases: 7. The CDR3 nucleotides are TGTGCCAGCAGCCCGGACAGGAGGGGTGGCTACACCTTC. Its translation is CASSPDRRGGYTF.

As for this clone: Different DNA sequences within this sample yield the same CDR3. V is TRBV5-1 and J is TRBJ2-2; D is unresolved. Looked up from germline, CDR1 is SGHRS and CDR2 is YFSETQ. Trimming shortened V by 4 bases and J by 2 bases, and 9 bases separated the two germline ends. The length of the CDR3 is 14 residues. This chain's CDR3 is CASSPGGNTGELFF. CDR3 nucleotides: TGCGCCAGCAGCCCCGGCGGTAACACCGGGGAGCTGTTTTTT.

The chain carries TRBV12-3 or TRBV12-4 and TRBJ1-5; D unclear. V was cut by 8 bases and J by 6 bases, with 14 bases left in between. This CDR3 comprises 13 residues. CDR3 residues: CASASVRGQPQHF. The DNA of the CDR3 is TGTGCCAGCGCATCGGTCCGTGGTCAGCCCCAGCATTTT.

The rearrangement joins TRBV3-1 (or the pseudogene TRBV3-2) to TRBJ1-2; TRBD1 matches at 11 bases. Germline loops: CDR1 LGHDT, CDR2 YNNKEL (reference sequence). This CDR3 is built from 15 residues. V trimming: 1 base; J trimming: 10 bases; junction bases outside the gene matches: 8. CDR3 bases: TGTGCCAGCAGCCAAGGAATTGGACAGGGGGCTCACTACACCTTC. It translates to CASSQGIGQGAHYTF.

This rearrangement joins TRBV24-1 to TRBJ1-2; TRBD1 agrees at 7 bases. The germline gives CDR1 KGHDR, CDR2 SFDVKD. V was pared by 1 base and J by 2 bases, with 3 bases of the junction left unmatched. The CDR3 is 15 residues long. CDR3 in DNA: TGTGCCACCAGTGATTTCCCGACAGGGAACTATGGCTACACCTTC. Translation: CATSDFPTGNYGYTF.

The CDR3, as DNA: TGTGCCAGCAGTGAGCAAGCGGGGGGGCCAGAGACCCAGTACTTC. This gives the protein CASSEQAGGPETQYF. The chain is built from TRBV2 and TRBJ2-5, with 10 bases that match TRBD2. V lost 3 bases to trimming and J lost 4 bases; unmatched junction nucleotides: 5. The CDR3 totals 15 residues. Germline lookup yields CDR1 SNHLY and CDR2 FYNNEI.